This entry concerns a single TCR beta chain. Unique molecular identifier tags were affixed to discrete cDNA molecules. TCRdb itself ran the 5' RACE reads through MiXCR, one entry per CDR3 protein. The repertoire has around 55,000 distinct CDR3 sequences, more than 12% of them found once; the top ten carry roughly 10%. The source of the sample is a study of early T cells in non-severe SARS-CoV-2 infection. This material consisted of whole blood, taken at baseline. The receptor's source is an adult who was a healthcare worker with PCR-confirmed SARS-CoV-2 infection or an uninfected control (not recorded which).

CDR3 sequence reads: CSVEARRGSGRAPDTQYF. CDR3 sequence (DNA): TGCAGCGTTGAAGCTCGACGGGGGAGCGGGAGGGCCCCAGATACGCAGTATTTT. The chain joins TRBV29-1 to TRBJ2-3, with 10 bases aligning to TRBD2. Germline trimming cut 1 base from V and 4 bases from J; bases unmatched to any gene: 14. The CDR3 contains 18 residues. Per the germline V gene, CDR1 is SQVTM and CDR2 is ANQGSEA.